These 16 T cell receptor beta chains were all obtained from the same sample, sequenced in a study of radiation and T cells in renal cell carcinoma (dated by TCRdb to between 2020 and 2021). Library preparation was by the immunoSEQ multiplex PCR assay. TCRdb took this table from immuneACCESS and kept in-frame rearrangements with V and J called. Such tables lack part of the clones; where checked against another copy, unresolved V genes explain under half of the gap, and the rest is unexplained. The sample table shows about 130,000 clones, and roughly 84% are seen once. The top ten hold more than 10% of the sample. The intended sense of this specimen's time point label: baseline pretreatment blood. The intended sense of this specimen's treatment or condition label: 15 Gy SBRT to primary tumor, nephrectomy 4 weeks later. Sequenced material: blood, taken from a patient whose treatment included radiotherapy and nephrectomy. These receptors originate from a woman aged 50 to 60 with renal cell carcinoma.

The chain couples TRBV1 to TRBJ2-3. TRBV1 is an annotated pseudogene. This CDR3 contains 16 residues. Written as DNA, the CDR3 is TGCACCAGCAGCCACCGGGCCCGCATGCTCACAGATACGCAGTATTTT. Protein product: CTSSHRARMLTDTQYF.

V gene TRBV11-2 combines with J gene TRBJ2-7; 7 positions match TRBD1. Germline-derived CDR1 and CDR2 are SGHAT and FQNNGV. Trimming removed 3 bases from V and 4 bases from J; junction bases left unmatched: 12. The CDR3 spans 16 residues. The CDR3 reads CASSFPGTARYYEQYF. For the CDR3, the DNA is TGTGCCAGCAGCTTCCCCGGGACAGCCAGATATTACGAGCAGTACTTC.

The chain carries TRBV6-5 and TRBJ1-1; no definite D call. Looked up from germline, CDR1 is MNHEY and CDR2 is SVGAGI. Trimming shortened V by 11 bases and J by 4 bases, and 14 bases separated the two germline ends. The CDR3 consists of 12 residues. The chain's CDR3 is CAAQSTGTEAFF. CDR3 nucleotide sequence: TGTGCCGCCCAGTCAACGGGCACTGAAGCTTTCTTT.

This clone was observed a handful of times. The chain has TRBV5-1 and TRBJ1-2; D perhaps matches TRBD1 (6 bases). Trimming left V 2 bases short and J 2 bases short, with 10 bases between. This CDR3 comprises 14 residues. From germline, CDR1 is SGHRS and CDR2 YFSETQ. The CDR3 DNA reads as TGCGCCAGCAGCTTACAGGACAGCAACTATGGCTACACCTTC. Encoded protein: CASSLQDSNYGYTF.

A single count supports this clone. J is TRBJ1-3 and V is TRBV30, with no clear D. V was shortened by 0 bases and J by 0 bases, with 21 bases between the two germline ends. In germline, CDR1 is GTSNPN, CDR2 SVGIG (reference sequence). CDR3 size: 19 residues. The CDR3 bases are TGTGCCTGGAGTGTACGAGCCCCGCTACGACCAAACTCTGGAAACACCATATATTTT. Translated, it gives CAWSVRAPLRPNSGNTIYF.

The chain joins TRBV19 to TRBJ1-4; TRBD1 matches at 9 bases. Germline V gene data show CDR1 as LNHDA and CDR2 as SQIVND (reference sequence). The V and J ends lost 4 bases and 5 bases, in that order; junction bases with no gene match: 8. The length of the CDR3 is 16 residues. The CDR3 nucleotides read TGTGCCAGTAGTAAACTTACAGGGGGCGAGAATGAAAAACTGTTTTTT. This codes for CASSKLTGGENEKLFF. The variable domain in full, completed from reference TRBV19 and TRBJ1-4, reads DGGITQSPKYLFRKEGQNVTLSCEQNLNHDAMYWYRQDPGQGLRLIYYSQIVNDFQKGDIAEGYSVSREKKESFPLTVTSAQKNPTAFYLCASSKLTGGENEKLFFGSGTQLSVL.

This clone was counted only a few times. V and J are TRBV18 and TRBJ1-1; weak D call: TRBD1 (6 bases). Trimming cost V 4 bases and J 1 base, with 22 bases left between them. The CDR3 loop spans 18 amino acids. Germline V gives CDR1 KGHSH, CDR2 LQKENI. The chain's CDR3 is CASSLEYRVSVRNTEAFF. The CDR3 region has the DNA TGTGCCAGCTCACTTGAATACAGGGTGTCGGTCAGGAACACTGAAGCTTTCTTT.

The chain couples TRBV5-4 to TRBJ2-5; TRBD2 agrees at 7 bases. The trim removed 2 bases at V and 5 bases at J, leaving 3 bases unmatched. CDR3 length: 13 residues. Germline V gene sequence: CDR1 SGHNT, CDR2 YYREEE (reference sequence). CDR3 sequence: CASSFRGDETQYF. The CDR3 DNA reads as TGTGCCAGCAGCTTCCGGGGGGATGAGACCCAGTACTTC.

The rearrangement uses TRBV5-1 and TRBJ1-1; TRBD1 aligns across 8 bases. The germline gives CDR1 SGHRS, CDR2 YFSETQ. The CDR3 has 15 amino acids. Trimming cost V 4 bases and J 0 bases; bases outside gene matches: 5. CDR3 DNA: TGCGCCAGCAGCCCTGGACAGGGTGTGAACACTGAAGCTTTCTTT. As protein: CASSPGQGVNTEAFF.

This clone came up a few times. The chain joins TRBV18 to TRBJ1-2; D uncertain. Germline loops: CDR1 KGHSH, CDR2 LQKENI. V lost 3 bases and J 8 bases, leaving 19 bases between the germline ends. This CDR3 region has 15 residues. CDR3 nucleotide sequence: TGTGCCAGCTCACCTCGTGGCACCTTATTACCCGGCTACACCTTC. Residues: CASSPRGTLLPGYTF.

This rearrangement joins TRBV30 to TRBJ1-4; D unclear. Germline-derived CDR1 and CDR2 are GTSNPN and SVGIG (reference sequence). The CDR3 is 13 residues long. Between the trimmed V and J ends, which lost 2 bases and 8 bases, there was a span of 12 bases. The DNA for the CDR3 is TGTGCCTGGAGTCTGGGAGGGCGCGAAAAACTGTTTTTT. Protein product: CAWSLGGREKLFF.

The chain employs TRBV18 and TRBJ2-7, with D tentatively TRBD1 or TRBD2 (5 bases each). Deletions cut 6 bases from V and 10 bases from J, with 16 bases between. CDR3 length: 12 amino acids. CDR1 and CDR2 (germline): KGHSH, LQKENI. CDR3 protein: CASSGPNSRQYF. The CDR3 coding sequence is TGTGCCAGCTCGGGACCCAACTCCCGTCAGTACTTC.

J is TRBJ1-1 and V is TRBV18; 8 bases line up with TRBD1. This CDR3 has 14 residues. With V trimmed by 4 bases and J by 4 bases, 5 bases remained unmatched. Germline CDR1 and CDR2: KGHSH and LQKENI. The CDR3 protein is CASSRDRGGTEAFF. The CDR3 region has the DNA TGTGCCAGCTCACGCGACAGGGGAGGCACTGAAGCTTTCTTT. Using reference TRBV18 and TRBJ1-1 for the parts outside the CDR3, the full variable domain is NAGVMQNPRHLVRRRGQEARLRCSPMKGHSHVYWYRQLPEEGLKFMVYLQKENIIDESGMPKERFSAEFPKEGPSILRIQQVVRGDSAAYFCASSRDRGGTEAFFGQGTRLTVV.

The CDR3 protein is CATSIRVNTEAFF. The DNA of the CDR3 is TGTGCCACCAGCATCAGGGTGAACACTGAAGCTTTCTTT. The J gene is TRBJ1-1, the V gene TRBV15; maybe TRBD1 (5 bases). Trimming stripped 4 bases from V and 0 bases from J, with 6 bases between. Germline V gives CDR1 LNHNV, CDR2 YYDKDF (reference sequence). There are 13 residues in the CDR3.

Concerning this clone itself: Other DNA sequences in this sample translate to the same CDR3. The chain recombines TRBV6-1 with TRBJ1-5; D call uncertain. The CDR3 has 13 amino acids. With 2 bases removed from V and 4 bases from J, the gap between germline ends came to 6 bases. CDR1 is MNHNS and CDR2 is SASEGT in the germline V gene. In DNA, the CDR3 is TGTGCCAGCAGTGAATTTGGGAATCAGCCCCAGCATTTT. It yields the protein CASSEFGNQPQHF.

There are a few counts of this clone. The chain has TRBV19 and TRBJ1-1; possible D gene TRBD1, 6 bases. Trimming took 3 bases from V and 5 from J, leaving 16 bases between them. This CDR3 is built from 15 residues. Germline lookup yields CDR1 LNHDA and CDR2 SQIVND (reference sequence). CDR3: CASSIQGGGQTEAFF. CDR3 nucleotides: TGTGCCAGTAGTATCCAGGGAGGGGGACAAACTGAAGCTTTCTTT.